The 30 T cell receptor beta chains presented below share a single source sample, sequenced in a study of blood T cells in healthy people across ages. It was with a sample-barcoded 5' primer and a J-beta primer mix that a second PCR of roughly 7 to 12 cycles was run. TCRdb used MiXCR to reprocess the 5' RACE reads, holding one entry per CDR3 protein. The sample holds hundreds of thousands of distinct CDR3 sequences, around three fifths seen once. The sequenced sample consisted of blood. These receptors were taken from a man aged 40-55 years in good health.

This clonotype was counted at least ten times. The chain links TRBV7-3 to TRBJ2-5; weak D call: TRBD2 (6 bases). Germline CDR1 reads SGHTA; CDR2 reads FQGTGA. The CDR3 totals 13 residues. Trimming left V 2 bases short and J 11 bases short, with 15 bases between. CDR3 residues: CASSLGGGNEQYF. The CDR3 nucleotides are TGTGCCAGCAGCTTAGGGGGAGGTAATGAGCAGTACTTC.

This clonotype has more than one count but fewer than ten. J is TRBJ1-2 and V is TRBV5-1, with unresolved D. Germline lookup yields CDR1 SGHRS and CDR2 YFSETQ. This CDR3 has 15 residues. Trimming cost V 0 bases and J 2 bases, with 11 bases left between them. CDR3 nucleotides: TGCGCCAGCAGCTTGGGACTCGCGGAGAACTATGGCTACACCTTC. Translating it yields CASSLGLAENYGYTF.

At least ten counts were recorded for this clonotype. The chain carries TRBV29-1 and TRBJ2-3; a weak D match, TRBD2 (5 bases). Germline V gene data show CDR1 as SQVTM and CDR2 as ANQGSEA. The CDR3 loop spans 12 amino acids. Trimming cost V 0 bases and J 5 bases, with 6 bases left between them. In DNA form, the CDR3 reads TGCAGCGTTGAAGACGGAGGAGATACGCAGTATTTT. Protein sequence: CSVEDGGDTQYF.

The chain recombines TRBV5-1 with TRBJ2-1; a weak D match, TRBD2 (5 bases). The CDR3 is 14 amino acids. The germline CDR1 and CDR2 sequences are SGHRS and YFSETQ. V shed 0 bases and J shed 6 bases, with 10 bases lying between them. The CDR3 is CASSLGGLLNEQFF. The CDR3, as DNA: TGCGCCAGCAGCTTGGGTGGACTCCTCAATGAGCAGTTCTTC.

This clonotype was picked up a small number of times. The gene calls are TRBV29-1 and TRBJ2-7; 7 nucleotides match TRBD1. V lost 6 bases, J lost 0 bases, and 8 bases stayed unmatched. This CDR3 contains 14 residues. The germline V gene has CDR1 SQVTM and CDR2 ANQGSEA. The CDR3 loop reads CSVGDRVSSYEQYF. CDR3 in DNA: TGCAGCGTGGGGGACAGAGTCAGCTCCTACGAGCAGTACTTC.

This chain joins TRBV7-2 and TRBJ2-3; possible D gene TRBD2, 5 bases. CDR3 size: 15 residues. Trimming shortened V by 4 bases and J by 4 bases, and 15 bases separated the two germline ends. CDR1 is SGHTA and CDR2 is FQGNSA in the germline V gene. The CDR3 DNA is TGTGCCAGCAGCTCCCAACTAGGCTTGTCAGATACGCAGTATTTT. As protein: CASSSQLGLSDTQYF.

This chain uses TRBV14 with TRBJ1-6; maybe TRBD1 (5 bases). V lost 0 bases and J lost 9, with 9 bases in between. Germline lookup yields CDR1 SGHDN and CDR2 FVKESK. The CDR3 sequence is 14 residues long. CDR3 sequence: CASSQDRGASPLHF. The DNA of the CDR3 is TGTGCCAGCAGCCAAGATCGCGGGGCTTCACCCCTCCACTTT.

J is TRBJ2-7 and V is TRBV4-1, with TRBD2 identical over 7 bases. Germline V gene sequence: CDR1 MGHRA, CDR2 YSYEKL. J gave up 1 base and V 2 bases, and 5 bases lay outside the gene matches. The CDR3 runs 15 residues. CDR3 coding DNA: TGCGCCAGCAGCCAACAGCGGGGTTATTCCTACGAGCAGTACTTC. Amino acid sequence: CASSQQRGYSYEQYF.

This chain uses TRBV12-3 or TRBV12-4 with TRBJ2-1; D may be TRBD1 or TRBD2 (6 bases each). The CDR3 runs 13 residues. V lost 6 bases, J lost 9 bases, and 15 bases lay in between. The CDR3 loop reads CASSLGGMSEQFF. The DNA for the CDR3 is TGTGCCAGCAGCCTAGGGGGGATGAGTGAGCAGTTCTTC.

This clonotype was observed a few times. The gene calls are TRBV6-2 or TRBV6-3 and TRBJ2-7; 12 bases match TRBD2. V dropped 4 bases and J dropped 2; count of bases not matched to a gene: 6. The length of the CDR3 is 16 residues. The V gene's germline CDR1 is MNHEY and CDR2 SVGEGT. CDR3 residues: CASSSLRTSGTYEQYF. The CDR3 DNA reads TGTGCCAGCAGTTCACTTAGGACTAGCGGGACCTACGAGCAGTACTTC.

This clonotype was observed a single time. CDR3 DNA sequence: TGTGCCACATACCGGGACAGGGTCGATTCACCCCTCCACTTT. It translates to CATYRDRVDSPLHF. The rearrangement uses TRBV2 and TRBJ1-6; 9 positions match TRBD1. The CDR3 length is 14 residues. Germline V gene lookup returns CDR1 SNHLY and CDR2 FYNNEI. Trimming removed 10 bases from V and 8 bases from J; junction bases left unmatched: 9.

This clonotype was recorded many times. This sequence may be a read error, since a much larger clone differs from it by one base. This chain joins TRBV4-3 and TRBJ2-1; 7 nucleotides match TRBD2. The DNA end lines up better with TRBJ2-7; the J call may be wrong. The CDR3 is 19 residues long. The germline V gene has CDR1 LGHNA and CDR2 YSLEER. The CDR3 here is CASSQDWIGGGGSYNEQYF. The DNA of the CDR3 is TGCGCCAGCAGCCAAGATTGGATTGGCGGCGGGGGATCCTACAATGAGCAGTACTTC.

This clonotype was seen a few times. The chain uses TRBV27 and TRBJ2-6, with 10 bases aligning to TRBD1. Germline CDR1 reads MNHEY; CDR2 reads SMNVEV (reference sequence). Unmatched junction bases numbered 5, after V lost 4 bases and J lost 2 bases. This CDR3 is 17 amino acids long. The DNA of the CDR3 is TGTGCCAGCAGTTACCGGGACAGGGGCACTGGGGCCAACGTCCTGACTTTC. Its protein is CASSYRDRGTGANVLTF.

This clonotype has more than one count but fewer than ten. The chain employs TRBV29-1 and TRBJ2-5, with 9 bases matching TRBD2. V lost 6 bases, J lost 5 bases, and 10 bases stayed unmatched. The CDR3 contains 14 residues. Germline-derived CDR1 and CDR2 are SQVTM and ANQGSEA. Here the CDR3 DNA reads TGCAGCGTCACTCTAGCGGGGCCTAGGGAGACCCAGTACTTC. This encodes CSVTLAGPRETQYF.

There are many counts of this clonotype. The chain joins TRBV7-8 to TRBJ1-2; D is ambiguous. The length of the CDR3 is 11 residues. Trimming pared 5 bases from V and 2 bases from J, leaving 3 bases between. CDR1 is SGHVS, CDR2 FQNEAQ, per germline. The chain's CDR3 is CASSDNYGYTF. In nucleotides, the CDR3 is TGTGCCAGCAGCGACAACTATGGCTACACCTTC.

Comments on this clonotype: At one end, the junction sequence differs from germline, possibly due to a read error. The rearrangement joins TRBV27 to TRBJ2-7; D ambiguous. The CDR3 runs to 14 residues. Germline-derived CDR1 and CDR2 are MNHEY and SMNVEV (reference sequence). Here the CDR3 reads CACRTTSLPYEQYF. DNA for the CDR3: TGTGCCTGCAGAACGACATCCTTGCCCTACGAGCAGTACTTC.

This chain joins TRBV14 and TRBJ1-4; no clear D. V was pared by 2 bases and J by 3 bases, with 13 bases between. There are 16 residues in the CDR3. Germline values: CDR1 SGHDN, CDR2 FVKESK. The CDR3 protein is CASSQCIGRSNEKLFF. The DNA of the CDR3 is TGTGCCAGCAGCCAATGTATAGGGCGGTCTAATGAAAAACTGTTTTTT.

The chain has TRBV24-1 and TRBJ2-1; the match to TRBD2 covers 8 bases. The CDR3 totals 15 residues. The germline V gene has CDR1 KGHDR and CDR2 SFDVKD. V dropped 0 bases and J dropped 3; count of bases not matched to a gene: 0. CDR3 amino acids: CATSDLREGYNEQFF. DNA for the CDR3: TGTGCCACCAGTGATTTGCGGGAGGGCTACAATGAGCAGTTCTTC.

The chain carries TRBV6-5 and TRBJ1-1; TRBD1 aligns across 7 bases. The germline CDR1 and CDR2 sequences are MNHEY and SVGAGI. CDR3 length: 16 amino acids. J lost 3 bases, V lost 6 bases, and 13 bases had no gene match. In DNA form, the CDR3 reads TGTGCCAGCAGGAGATATGGAGACAGGGAGGACACTGAAGCTTTCTTT. Translation gives CASRRYGDREDTEAFF.

The chain couples TRBV9 to TRBJ1-2; D call uncertain. The germline V gene encodes CDR1 SGDLS and CDR2 YYNGEE. V lost 0 bases to trimming and J lost 0 bases, with 9 bases between them. The CDR3 sequence is 15 residues long. The CDR3 nucleotides read TGTGCCAGCAGCGTAGACACCGTAGCTAACTATGGCTACACCTTC. It codes for CASSVDTVANYGYTF.

This clonotype has just a few counts. The rearrangement uses TRBV12-3 or TRBV12-4 and TRBJ2-5; D is ambiguous. This CDR3 has 13 residues. The germline V and J ends were trimmed by 8 bases and 4 bases, with 14 bases remaining between them. CDR3 sequence reads: CASSNLGGETQYF. The CDR3 DNA sequence: TGTGCCAGCTCCAACCTGGGTGGAGAGACCCAGTACTTC.

There are a few counts of this clonotype. V gene TRBV7-9 combines with J gene TRBJ1-2; no clear D gene. Between the trimmed V and J ends, which lost 2 bases and 4 bases, there was a span of 11 bases. This CDR3 is 14 amino acids long. Germline-derived CDR1 and CDR2 are SEHNR and FQNEAQ (reference sequence). CDR3 region: CASSLNNPIYGYTF. CDR3 bases: TGTGCCAGCAGCTTAAACAACCCCATCTATGGCTACACCTTC.

The chain employs TRBV28 and TRBJ2-5, with D tentatively TRBD2 (7 bases). The CDR3 sequence is 13 residues long. The V gene's germline CDR1 is MDHEN and CDR2 SYDVKM. V gave up 6 bases and J gave up 7 bases, with 15 bases separating them. CDR3 in DNA: TGTGCCAGCAGGAAGGGGGGGGCGGGGACCCAGTACTTC. This translates into CASRKGGAGTQYF. Full variable domain (remainder filled in from reference TRBV28 and TRBJ2-5): DVKVTQSSRYLVKRTGEKVFLECVQDMDHENMFWYRQDPGLGLRLIYFSYDVKMKEKGDIPEGYSVSREKKERFSLILESASTNQTSMYLCASRKGGAGTQYFGPGTRLLVL.

This clonotype has more than one count but fewer than ten. The chain is built from TRBV6-5 and TRBJ2-1; D remains unclear. Germline CDR1 is MNHEY and CDR2 is SVGAGI. The germline V and J ends were trimmed by 5 bases and 6 bases, with 20 bases remaining between them. The CDR3 has 16 amino acids. CDR3 coding DNA: TGTGCCAGCAGTCCGCGGCGGTTCGGGCTAAGCAATGAGCAGTTCTTC. It encodes CASSPRRFGLSNEQFF.

The chain employs TRBV6-2 or TRBV6-3 and TRBJ2-7, with TRBD1 identical over 9 bases. Germline values: CDR1 MNHEY, CDR2 SVGEGT. Trimming cost V 0 bases and J 7 bases; bases outside gene matches: 16. This CDR3 region has 18 residues. The chain's CDR3 is CASSYSPRDRDGYNEQYF. The CDR3 DNA reads as TGTGCCAGCAGTTACTCGCCCCGGGACAGGGATGGTTACAATGAGCAGTACTTC.

The rearrangement joins TRBV7-9 to TRBJ2-6; D is perhaps TRBD2 (7 bases). Per the germline V gene, CDR1 is SEHNR and CDR2 is FQNEAQ (reference sequence). This CDR3 comprises 18 residues. V was pared by 5 bases and J by 1 base, with 18 bases between. The DNA for the CDR3 is TGTGCCAGCAGCCTCCCCTTTGGGGGGGCTTCTGGGGCCAACGTCCTGACTTTC. Amino acid sequence: CASSLPFGGASGANVLTF. The whole variable domain, filled in from reference TRBV7-9 and TRBJ2-6, reads DTGVSQNPRHKITKRGQNVTFRCDPISEHNRLYWYRQTLGQGPEFLTYFQNEAQLEKSRLLSDRFSAERPKGSFSTLEIQRTEQGDSAMYLCASSLPFGGASGANVLTFGAGSRLTVL.

This clonotype was detected ten times or more. The junction and the germline gene differ at one end; a read error may be behind it. The J gene is TRBJ2-3, the V gene TRBV12-3 or TRBV12-4; perhaps TRBD2 as D (6 bases). The CDR3 spans 14 residues. The CDR3 loop reads CASSLGGGTDTQYF. The CDR3 DNA follows: TGTGCCAGCAGCTTAGGAGGGGGCACAGATACGCAGTATTTT.

This sequence joins TRBV29-1 and TRBJ2-1; the match to TRBD2 covers 12 bases. J gave up 1 base and V 4 bases, and 20 bases lay outside the gene matches. CDR1 is SQVTM, CDR2 ANQGSEA, per germline. The CDR3 runs 21 residues. CDR3 in amino acids: CSVVNFSIDSSGRVSYNEQFF. The DNA for the CDR3 is TGCAGCGTTGTGAATTTTAGTATAGATTCTAGCGGGAGGGTTTCCTACAATGAGCAGTTCTTC.

The chain employs TRBV27 and TRBJ2-3; tentatively, D is TRBD1 (6 bases). V was clipped by 4 bases and J by 0 bases, with 11 bases between them. Germline V gene lookup returns CDR1 MNHEY and CDR2 SMNVEV (reference sequence). The CDR3 runs to 15 residues. Here the CDR3 reads CASSSGQISTDTQYF. CDR3 DNA: TGTGCCAGCAGTTCAGGACAGATTAGCACAGATACGCAGTATTTT.

The chain recombines TRBV25-1 with TRBJ2-1; 8 positions agree with TRBD1. Germline values: CDR1 MGHDK, CDR2 SYGVNS. The CDR3 has 17 residues. J was trimmed by 3 bases and V by 4 bases; bases with no gene match: 11. CDR3 sequence reads: CASSADPTGGFYNEQFF. The CDR3 DNA sequence: TGTGCCAGCAGTGCCGACCCTACAGGGGGGTTCTACAATGAGCAGTTCTTC.